This TCR beta chain was profiled in a study of cytomegalovirus exposure and HLA in healthy donors. Study-wide points: In a later analysis, TCR beta V- and J-gene trimming was associated with a missense DCLRE1C variant. CMV antigen specificity of a few CMV-associated chains was confirmed in vitro.

There are a few counts of this clone. Its antigen is still unknown. In the PCR, 60 Vbeta and 13 Jbeta primers were used. How the authors handled the data: A follow-up analysis tallied 73 million or so unique TCR beta chains, about 11 million shared. The protocol was immunoSEQ multiplex PCR, while the TCRdb copy is restricted to in-frame clones and leaves out a portion. Clone size and V and J calls were adopted from that table, with D and trimming inferred from the DNA. The data contain roughly 190,000 clones, roughly 80% of them singletons. Unmatched junction bases numbered 6, after V lost 0 bases and J lost 9 bases. Germline-derived CDR1 and CDR2 are SGHDT and YYEEEE. The CDR3 is made up of 14 amino acids.

The sample comprised PBMCs. This chain links TRBV5-6 with TRBJ2-4; 7 nucleotides agree with TRBD1. This clonotype originated in a woman in her late teens or twenties in good health and CMV-seronegative. The CDR3 protein is CASSLAGTDPIQYF. The CDR3 DNA reads as TGTGCCAGCAGCTTGGCGGGGACAGACCCCATTCAGTACTTC.